This T cell receptor (beta chain) was documented in a study of radiotherapy plus CTLA-4 blockade in lung cancer. Across the study: Among all patients, 18% showed objective responses, while 30% to 40% had disease control.

Comments on this clone: Its antigen is unknown.

Trimming took 4 bases from V and 0 from J, leaving 13 bases between them. The germline gives CDR1 SGDLS, CDR2 YYNGEE. The CDR3 has 15 amino acids. Focal radiation was given together with CTLA-4 blockade (ipilimumab) to patients with chemo-refractory metastatic non-small-cell lung cancer. TCRdb's table, derived via immunoSEQ multiplex PCR, lists solely in-frame clones and lacks some. The top ten hold about 5% of the sample, which has some 50,000 clones, approximately 84% seen once. Findings of the study overall: Once radiotherapy plus ipilimumab had been given, TCR clones derived from tumor expanded in blood. Strongest reported response predictors: early blood clone changes and post-radiation interferon-beta.

The chain combines TRBV9 with TRBJ1-2; possible D gene TRBD1, 5 bases. Sequenced here: peripheral blood, sampled from a patient treated with radiotherapy plus ipilimumab. This TCR derives from a human donor with non-small cell lung cancer whose response to radiotherapy plus ipilimumab could not be evaluated. The CDR3 loop reads CASSPAGVANYGYTF. CDR3 DNA: TGTGCCAGCAGCCCGGCGGGGGTGGCTAACTATGGCTACACCTTC. Complete variable domain (other parts from reference TRBV9 and TRBJ1-2): DSGVTQTPKHLITATGQRVTLRCSPRSGDLSVYWYQQSLDQGLQFLIQYYNGEERAKGNILERFSAQQFPDLHSELNLSSLELGDSALYFCASSPAGVANYGYTFGSGTRLTVV.